This T cell receptor (beta chain) was identified in a study of CD8 T cells in ankylosing spondylitis. The CDR3 has 15 amino acids. Germline loops: CDR1 SGHKS, CDR2 YYEKEE (reference sequence). The V end was cut by 1 base, the J end by 2 bases, with 7 bases between. As the method for making TCR beta libraries, quantitative 5'-RACE with molecular barcodes was used. MiXCR was run by TCRdb on the 5' RACE reads, yielding one entry per CDR3 protein. The repertoire holds some 400,000 distinct CDR3 sequences, with 20% to 25% as singletons. Whole-study findings and limits: Reportedly, significant enrichment of disease-linked clones occurred in matched ankylosing spondylitis synovial fluid. Disease-linked clones displayed a CD8+ phenotype and appeared relatively rarely in peripheral blood. Apparently characteristic of ankylosing spondylitis blood was a TCR beta motif (roughly eight highly homologous variants). There were earlier reports of some motif variants in reactive arthritis synovial fluid and blood.

With respect to this clonotype: Its target is not known.

This sequence was found in a male donor with ankylosing spondylitis. The V call is TRBV5-5, the J call TRBJ2-6; D is uncertain. The sequencing sample was made of blood, either unsorted or a sorted T cell fraction (not recorded which). The CDR3, as DNA: TGTGCCAGCAGCTTGACTCTAACTGGGGCCAACGTCCTGACTTTC. Translated, it gives CASSLTLTGANVLTF. Full variable domain (rest looked up from reference TRBV5-5 and TRBJ2-6): DAGVTQSPTHLIKTRGQQVTLRCSPISGHKSVSWYQQVLGQGPQFIFQYYEKEERGRGNFPDRFSARQFPNYSSELNVNALLLGDSALYLCASSLTLTGANVLTFGAGSRLTVL.